This TCR beta chain was found in a study of beta chain features in type 1 diabetes. The study reverse transcribed the entire isolated RNA, so it sequenced expressed TCRB transcripts. Some clones are missing from TCRdb's copy, which holds only in-frame ones; the method was immunoSEQ multiplex PCR. Seen here are hundreds of thousands of clones, approximately 15% observed once, and the top ten hold 0.035% to 0.04%. This CDR3 region has 11 residues. Trimming stripped 8 bases from V and 5 bases from J, with 8 bases between. Germline lookup yields CDR1 MGHDK and CDR2 SYGVNS. This TCR was sampled from a man younger than 40 in good health. Sequenced input: naive CD4+ T cells from blood. The chain couples TRBV25-1 to TRBJ2-3; D remains unclear. The CDR3 region is CASGKEDTQYF. The CDR3 region has the DNA TGTGCCAGCGGGAAAGAAGATACGCAGTATTTT.